This TCR beta chain was sequenced in a study of patients and donors after allogeneic stem cell transplantation. TCRdb fed the RT-PCR reads into MiXCR, producing one record per CDR3 protein. This table holds roughly 230,000 distinct CDR3 sequences, roughly an eighth found once. The V end was cut by 5 bases, the J end by 0 bases, with 10 bases between. The germline V gene encodes CDR1 SGHVS and CDR2 FNYEAQ. The CDR3 sequence is 14 residues long. The receptor's source is a human donor who was either an allogeneic HSCT recipient or a stem cell or donor lymphocyte infusion donor (not recorded which). It is not recorded whose cells these are; they may come from a transplant donor. Sequencing input: blood, either unsorted or a sorted T cell fraction (not recorded which). V gene TRBV7-6 combines with J gene TRBJ1-2; D ambiguous. The CDR3 spells CASSRDGSNYGYTF. Written as DNA, the CDR3 is TGTGCCAGCAGCCGAGACGGATCTAACTATGGCTACACCTTC.